This TCR beta chain appears in the sequencing data of a study of T cells in Graves' hyperthyroidism and ophthalmopathy. What was amplified from RNA transcripts were TCR beta CDR3 regions. With the HTBI primer set, the TCR CDR3 went through a first round of RT-PCR. TCRdb reprocessed the multiplex PCR reads with MiXCR, giving one entry per CDR3 protein. The data hold 34,000 or so distinct CDR3 sequences, with around 52% observed a single time. Regarding the study as a whole: Most clonotypes that expanded in the thyroid above 0.001 also showed up in blood.

This clonotype came up many times. Its antigen remains unidentified. This CDR3 is 12 amino acids long. Per germline, CDR1 MNHEY and CDR2 SMNVEV (reference sequence). Trimming removed 7 bases from V and 3 bases from J, with 6 bases in between. Duration under 3 months, a NOSPECS grade of at least 4, and a Clinical Activity Score of at least 3 characterized the ophthalmopathy patients. The study based diagnoses on clinical symptoms, serum thyroxine and TRAb, thyroid ultrasound and orbital computed tomography. The TCR comes from a woman in her forties with Graves' ophthalmopathy. Material: blood. The V and J genes are TRBV27 and TRBJ2-2, with unresolved D. This chain's CDR3 is CASTGYTGELFF. CDR3 nucleotides: TGTGCCAGCACCGGATACACCGGGGAGCTGTTTTTT.